Below, 24 T cell receptor beta chains from the same sample are listed, as sequenced in a study of blood T cell repertoires in COVID-19. Clones were sequenced by immunoSEQ multiplex PCR, and TCRdb holds only the in-frame ones, with some missing. The data contain some 700,000 clones, about nine tenths of them seen just once; the ten biggest clones take up over 0.2%. The sequenced material came from peripheral blood. These receptors were taken from a young woman with acute or convalescent COVID-19.

The chain has TRBV30 and TRBJ2-2; 8 bases match TRBD1. V lost 4 bases, J lost 6 bases, and 7 bases stayed unmatched. The CDR3 totals 14 residues. The germline CDR1 and CDR2 sequences are GTSNPN and SVGIG (reference sequence). CDR3 DNA sequence: TGTGCCTGGATCAAGGACAGGGTCCCCGGGGAGCTGTTTTTT. It codes for CAWIKDRVPGELFF. Based on the CDR3 plus reference TRBV30 and TRBJ2-2, the full variable domain is SQTIHQWPATLVQPVGSPLSLECTVEGTSNPNLYWYRQAAGRGLQLLFYSVGIGQISSEVPQNLSASRPQDRQFILSSKKLLLSDSGFYLCAWIKDRVPGELFFGEGSRLTVL.

The chain employs TRBV15 and TRBJ2-7, with 9 bases aligning to TRBD1. Germline V CDR1 and CDR2: LNHNV, YYDKDF (reference sequence). V shed 0 bases and J 3 bases; nucleotides not matched to a gene: 3. The CDR3 contains 15 residues. The CDR3 sequence: CATSRDGGQGYEQYF. CDR3 nucleotides: TGTGCCACCAGCAGAGATGGGGGACAGGGCTACGAGCAGTACTTC. Supplemented by reference TRBV15 and TRBJ2-7, the full variable domain reads DAMVIQNPRYQVTQFGKPVTLSCSQTLNHNVMYWYQQKSSQAPKLLFHYYDKDFNNEADTPDNFQSRRPNTSFCFLDIRSPGLGDTAMYLCATSRDGGQGYEQYFGPGTRLTVT.

A single count supports this clone. This rearrangement joins TRBV6-1 to TRBJ2-1; D gene uncertain. The CDR3 totals 13 residues. Deletions cut 0 bases from V and 10 bases from J, with 10 bases between. CDR1 MNHNS and CDR2 SASEGT come from the germline V gene. CDR3 DNA: TGTGCCAGCAGTGAAGCGGGCAGTTGGGAGCAGTTCTTC. Translated: CASSEAGSWEQFF.

V usage is TRBV7-2 and J usage is TRBJ2-3; D is possibly TRBD2 (5 bases). The CDR3 totals 15 residues. The germline V gene encodes CDR1 SGHTA and CDR2 FQGNSA. Trimming removed 1 base at V and 0 bases at J, with 8 bases between. CDR3 in DNA: TGTGCCAGCAGCTTAGACGGGGATAGCACAGATACGCAGTATTTT. This gives the protein CASSLDGDSTDTQYF. The whole variable domain, filled in from reference TRBV7-2 and TRBJ2-3, reads GAGVSQSPSNKVTEKGKDVELRCDPISGHTALYWYRQSLGQGLEFLIYFQGNSAPDKSGLPSDRFSAERTGGSVSTLTIQRTQQEDSAVYLCASSLDGDSTDTQYFGPGTRLTVL.

This rearrangement joins TRBV7-9 to TRBJ2-2; maybe TRBD2 (5 bases). This CDR3 has 15 residues. The germline V gene has CDR1 SEHNR and CDR2 FQNEAQ (reference sequence). V lost 1 base to trimming and J lost 0 bases, with 6 bases between them. The CDR3, as DNA: TGTGCCAGCAGCTTAGGGGAGACGAACACCGGGGAGCTGTTTTTT. Translating it yields CASSLGETNTGELFF. Drawing the rest from reference TRBV7-9 and TRBJ2-2, the complete variable domain is DTGVSQNPRHKITKRGQNVTFRCDPISEHNRLYWYRQTLGQGPEFLTYFQNEAQLEKSRLLSDRFSAERPKGSFSTLEIQRTEQGDSAMYLCASSLGETNTGELFFGEGSRLTVL.

This clone was counted once. The chain joins TRBV4-1 to TRBJ1-2, with 12 bases lining up with TRBD1. V trimming: 1 base; J trimming: 7 bases; junction bases outside the gene matches: 13. The CDR3 has 18 amino acids. Per the germline V gene, CDR1 is MGHRA and CDR2 is YSYEKL. For the CDR3, the DNA is TGCGCCAGCAGCCAAGCAAGACGGGGGGGACAGGGGGCCGTTGGCTACACCTTC. This encodes CASSQARRGGQGAVGYTF.

The gene calls are TRBV7-8 and TRBJ1-6; D gene unclear. V gave up 5 bases and J gave up 4 bases, with 9 bases separating them. The CDR3 length is 14 residues. The germline gives CDR1 SGHVS, CDR2 FQNEAQ. CDR3 sequence reads: CASSAGVYNSPLHF. DNA of the CDR3: TGTGCCAGCAGCGCGGGAGTTTATAATTCACCCCTCCACTTT.

V gene TRBV28 combines with J gene TRBJ1-1; D is possibly TRBD1 (5 bases). Germline lookup yields CDR1 MDHEN and CDR2 SYDVKM. The CDR3 spans 15 residues. Trimming took 6 bases from V and 1 from J, leaving 15 bases between them. The DNA for the CDR3 is TGTGCCAGCAGACCAGTCGGAACAGGGAACACTGAAGCTTTCTTT. Its translation: CASRPVGTGNTEAFF. The entire variable domain, with the rest obtained from reference TRBV28 and TRBJ1-1, is as follows: DVKVTQSSRYLVKRTGEKVFLECVQDMDHENMFWYRQDPGLGLRLIYFSYDVKMKEKGDIPEGYSVSREKKERFSLILESASTNQTSMYLCASRPVGTGNTEAFFGQGTRLTVV.

On this clone itself: A much larger clone differs by one base, so this may be a read error. The gene calls are TRBV7-8 and TRBJ1-1; a weak D match, TRBD1 (5 bases). Per germline, CDR1 SGHVS and CDR2 FQNEAQ. V lost 3 bases and J 3 bases, leaving 8 bases between the germline ends. This CDR3 has 13 amino acids. CDR3 region: CASSFGGDTEAFF. CDR3 sequence (DNA): TGTGCCAGCAGCTTCGGGGGGGACACTGAAGCTTTCTTT.

The chain links TRBV5-6 to TRBJ1-2; TRBD1 is a possible D gene (5 bases). The CDR3 is 15 residues long. Trimming took off 6 bases at V and 6 bases at J, with 21 bases between the two ends. The germline CDR1 and CDR2 sequences are SGHDT and YYEEEE. The CDR3 DNA reads TGTGCCAGCACCCCTCAAGGTTGGGGCTACGATGGCTACACCTTC. Translating gives CASTPQGWGYDGYTF.

The chain employs TRBV21-1 and TRBJ1-3; the listed D gene, TRBD1, was not tested against the DNA. TRBV21-1 is recorded as a pseudogene. The length of the CDR3 is 15 residues. DNA of the CDR3: TGTGCCAGCAACCCAGGGGGCTTCTCTGGAAACACCATATATTTT. Protein: CASNPGGFSGNTIYF.

V is TRBV14 and J is TRBJ1-2; possible D gene TRBD1, 5 bases. V was trimmed by 0 bases and J by 3 bases, leaving 14 bases between them. This CDR3 contains 16 residues. The germline gives CDR1 SGHDN, CDR2 FVKESK. The CDR3 DNA reads TGTGCCAGCAGCCAAGATCTGGGGCGGTTGGACTATGGCTACACCTTC. Translation gives CASSQDLGRLDYGYTF. The full variable domain, with the rest looked up from reference TRBV14 and TRBJ1-2, is EAGVTQFPSHSVIEKGQTVTLRCDPISGHDNLYWYRRVMGKEIKFLLHFVKESKQDESGMPNNRFLAERTGGTYSTLKVQPAELEDSGVYFCASSQDLGRLDYGYTFGSGTRLTVV.

The CDR3 bases are TGTGCCAGCTCACCTAACCGGGACAGGGGGCTCGAGCAGTACTTC. It is translated as CASSPNRDRGLEQYF. V and J are TRBV18 and TRBJ2-7, with 12 positions matching TRBD1. The V gene's germline CDR1 is KGHSH and CDR2 LQKENI. V dropped 3 bases and J dropped 6; count of bases not matched to a gene: 6. CDR3 length: 15 amino acids.

Here the CDR3 reads CASSLAAGGNTEAFF. In DNA, the CDR3 is TGTGCCAGCAGCTTAGCAGCAGGGGGGAACACTGAAGCTTTCTTT. The rearrangement links TRBV11-2 to TRBJ1-1, with TRBD1 identical over 7 bases. The V and J ends lost 1 base and 1 base, in that order; junction bases with no gene match: 3. The CDR3 extends over 15 amino acids. Germline V gene sequence: CDR1 SGHAT, CDR2 FQNNGV.

This clone occurred once. CDR3 region: CASSIRDRVYNEQFF. The CDR3 nucleotides are TGTGCCAGCAGTATCCGGGACAGGGTCTACAATGAGCAGTTCTTC. This chain links TRBV6-5 with TRBJ2-1; 9 positions match TRBD1. Per germline, CDR1 MNHEY and CDR2 SVGAGI. Trimming took 5 bases from V and 3 from J; bases not matched to a gene: 5. The CDR3 has 15 residues.

This chain links TRBV27 with TRBJ1-3; 8 positions agree with TRBD1. Germline CDR1 and CDR2: MNHEY and SMNVEV (reference sequence). The CDR3 covers 15 residues. The junction had 5 bases not matched to a gene; V was cut back by 3 bases and J by 4 bases. The CDR3, as DNA: TGTGCCAGCAGTTTTACAGGGGGAGCGGGAAACACCATATATTTT. Its protein is CASSFTGGAGNTIYF.

J is TRBJ2-3 and V is TRBV19; 7 bases map to TRBD2. Germline trimming cut 9 bases from V and 2 bases from J; bases unmatched to any gene: 5. This CDR3 contains 13 residues. Germline CDR1 LNHDA, CDR2 SQIVND (reference sequence). In nucleotides, the CDR3 is TGTGCCAGCAGGGAGGGAAACACAGATACGCAGTATTTT. It encodes CASREGNTDTQYF. Variable domain in full (rest from reference TRBV19 and TRBJ2-3): DGGITQSPKYLFRKEGQNVTLSCEQNLNHDAMYWYRQDPGQGLRLIYYSQIVNDFQKGDIAEGYSVSREKKESFPLTVTSAQKNPTAFYLCASREGNTDTQYFGPGTRLTVL.

This clone showed up just once. The chain carries TRBV7-2 and TRBJ1-1; 8 bases match TRBD1. Germline lookup yields CDR1 SGHTA and CDR2 FQGNSA. V dropped 6 bases and J dropped 1; count of bases not matched to a gene: 10. The CDR3 contains 16 residues. The DNA of the CDR3 is TGTGCCAGCAGTTACAGCTCCGGGACAGGGAACACTGAAGCTTTCTTT. This sequence encodes CASSYSSGTGNTEAFF.

CDR3 in DNA: TGTGCCAGCAGTTTAGCGGGGCTGGGTCTTTTGACTGAAGCTTTCTTT. Translating gives CASSLAGLGLLTEAFF. This chain links TRBV27 with TRBJ1-1, with D perhaps matching TRBD1 (5 bases). The germline V and J ends were trimmed by 2 bases and 5 bases, with 18 bases remaining between them. The germline gives CDR1 MNHEY, CDR2 SMNVEV (reference sequence). The length of the CDR3 is 16 residues.

The rearrangement joins TRBV21-1 to TRBJ1-3; the table's D call, TRBD1, has no DNA check behind it. TRBV21-1 is an annotated pseudogene. This CDR3 is built from 17 residues. The CDR3 protein is CASSAPGQGASGNTIYF. CDR3 DNA sequence: TGTGCCAGCAGCGCCCCGGGACAGGGAGCTAGCGGAAACACCATATATTTT.

As DNA, the CDR3 is TGCGCCAGCAGCCCCGAGGGAGAATCTAACTATGGCTACACCTTC. It yields the protein CASSPEGESNYGYTF. The chain carries TRBV4-3 and TRBJ1-2; D is undetermined. Per the germline V gene, CDR1 is LGHNA and CDR2 is YSLEER. The V end lost 4 bases, the J end lost 0 bases, and 12 bases lay between the germline ends. The CDR3 length is 15 residues.

This clone was picked up one time. The rearrangement uses TRBV30 and TRBJ1-5, with D tentatively TRBD1 (6 bases). Germline CDR1 reads GTSNPN; CDR2 reads SVGIG (reference sequence). The ends were cut back, 3 bases at V and 1 base at J, with 22 bases in the middle. The CDR3 contains 18 residues. The CDR3 loop is CAWSASRGGQISNQPQHF. The CDR3 DNA reads TGTGCCTGGAGCGCCTCCCGAGGGGGACAAATAAGCAATCAGCCCCAGCATTTT. The variable domain in full, with the rest retrieved from reference TRBV30 and TRBJ1-5, is SQTIHQWPATLVQPVGSPLSLECTVEGTSNPNLYWYRQAAGRGLQLLFYSVGIGQISSEVPQNLSASRPQDRQFILSSKKLLLSDSGFYLCAWSASRGGQISNQPQHFGDGTRLSIL.

The chain has TRBV2 and TRBJ1-6; D gene ambiguous. Germline lookup yields CDR1 SNHLY and CDR2 FYNNEI. The V and J ends lost 8 bases and 3 bases respectively, with 8 bases between them. This CDR3 spans 13 amino acids. CDR3 nucleotide sequence: TGTGCCAGCGCCCGGGACTATAATTCACCCCTCCACTTT. It specifies CASARDYNSPLHF.

The chain has TRBV19 and TRBJ2-1; 9 bases map to TRBD1. The CDR3 loop spans 15 amino acids. The germline V gene has CDR1 LNHDA and CDR2 SQIVND (reference sequence). With 4 bases clipped from V and 6 bases from J, the junction kept 7 bases outside the gene matches. CDR3 in DNA: TGTGCCAGTAGTACCGGGACAGGGACTGCCAATGAGCAGTTCTTC. It codes for CASSTGTGTANEQFF.